This T cell receptor beta chain was sequenced for a study of glioma-infiltrating T cells. The CDR3 has 11 amino acids. Trimming left V 4 bases short and J 8 bases short, with 8 bases between. Germline V gives CDR1 DFQATT, CDR2 SNEGSKA (reference sequence). Using RNA template, CDR3s of TCR alpha and beta were amplified with iRepertoire arm-PCR. TCRdb reprocessed the multiplex PCR reads with MiXCR, giving one entry per CDR3 protein. The sample lists about 380,000 distinct CDR3 sequences; 41% were seen once. The sample taken for sequencing was glioma tissue, nonneoplastic brain tissue, or PBMCs (not recorded which). The clonotype was recovered from a human donor with low-grade glioma or glioblastoma, undergoing nonglioma brain surgery, or in good health (not recorded which). The V and J genes are TRBV20-1 and TRBJ1-4, with a tentative D call TRBD1 (6 bases). The CDR3: CSATDREKLFF. CDR3 coding DNA: TGCAGTGCTACCGACAGGGAAAAACTGTTTTTT.